This T cell receptor (beta chain) was obtained from a study of blood T cell repertoires in COVID-19. The germline gives CDR1 LNHNV, CDR2 YYDKDF (reference sequence). CDR3 length: 15 residues. Trimming removed 1 base from V and 3 bases from J, with 12 bases in between. The data were produced by immunoSEQ multiplex PCR, yet TCRdb's version contains in-frame clones alone and is incomplete. Here the sample spans roughly 120,000 clones, 81% being singletons. The material sequenced was peripheral blood. The V and J genes are TRBV15 and TRBJ2-5; D is unclear. The receptor comes from a man aged 50 to 59 with acute or convalescent COVID-19. The CDR3 sequence is CATSRVKGLEETQYF. The CDR3 DNA is TGTGCCACCAGCAGAGTGAAAGGTCTAGAAGAGACCCAGTACTTC.